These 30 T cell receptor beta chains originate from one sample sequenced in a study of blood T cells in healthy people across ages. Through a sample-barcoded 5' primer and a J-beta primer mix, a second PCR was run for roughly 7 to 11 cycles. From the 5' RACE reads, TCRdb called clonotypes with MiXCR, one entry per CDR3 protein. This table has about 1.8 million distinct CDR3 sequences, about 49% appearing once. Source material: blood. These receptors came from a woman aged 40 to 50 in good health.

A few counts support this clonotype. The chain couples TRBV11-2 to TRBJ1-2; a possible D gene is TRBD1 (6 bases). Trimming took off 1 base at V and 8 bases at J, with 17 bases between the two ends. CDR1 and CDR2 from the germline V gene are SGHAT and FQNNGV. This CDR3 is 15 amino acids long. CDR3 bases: TGTGCCAGCAGCTTAGGCAGGGCCGTGACAGGCGGCTACACCTTC. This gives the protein CASSLGRAVTGGYTF.

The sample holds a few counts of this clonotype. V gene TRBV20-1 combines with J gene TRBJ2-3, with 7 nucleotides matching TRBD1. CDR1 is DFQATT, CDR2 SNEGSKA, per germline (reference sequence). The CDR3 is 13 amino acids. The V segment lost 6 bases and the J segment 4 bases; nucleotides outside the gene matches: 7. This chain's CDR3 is CSAEKGASDTQYF. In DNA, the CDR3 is TGCAGTGCAGAAAAGGGGGCATCAGATACGCAGTATTTT.

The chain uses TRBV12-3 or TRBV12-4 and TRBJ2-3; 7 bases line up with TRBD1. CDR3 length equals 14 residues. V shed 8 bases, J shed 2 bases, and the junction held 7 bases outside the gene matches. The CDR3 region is CASAAGGSTDTQYF. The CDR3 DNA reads TGTGCCAGCGCTGCAGGGGGTTCCACAGATACGCAGTATTTT.

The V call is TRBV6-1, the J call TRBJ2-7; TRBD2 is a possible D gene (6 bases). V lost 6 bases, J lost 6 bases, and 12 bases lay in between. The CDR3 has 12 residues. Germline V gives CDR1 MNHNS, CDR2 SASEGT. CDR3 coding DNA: TGTGCCAGCAGGGAGGGGTGGGGCGAGCAGTACTTC. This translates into CASREGWGEQYF.

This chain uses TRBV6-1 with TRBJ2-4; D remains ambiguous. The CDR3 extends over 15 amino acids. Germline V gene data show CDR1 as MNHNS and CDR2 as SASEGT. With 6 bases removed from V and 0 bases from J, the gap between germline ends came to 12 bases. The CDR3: CASRAPELAKNIQYF. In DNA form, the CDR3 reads TGTGCCAGCAGAGCCCCTGAACTAGCCAAAAACATTCAGTACTTC.

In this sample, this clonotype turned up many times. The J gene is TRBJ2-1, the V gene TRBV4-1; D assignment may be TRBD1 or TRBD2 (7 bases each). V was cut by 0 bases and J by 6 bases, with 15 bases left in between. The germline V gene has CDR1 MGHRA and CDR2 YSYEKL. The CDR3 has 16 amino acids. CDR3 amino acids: CASSQDQGGGLNEQFF. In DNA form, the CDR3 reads TGCGCCAGCAGCCAAGATCAGGGGGGGGGACTCAATGAGCAGTTCTTC.

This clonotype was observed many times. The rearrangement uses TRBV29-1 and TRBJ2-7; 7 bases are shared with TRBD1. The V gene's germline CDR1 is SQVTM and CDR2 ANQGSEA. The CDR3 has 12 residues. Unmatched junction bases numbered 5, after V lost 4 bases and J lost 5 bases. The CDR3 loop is CSVGQGTDEQYF. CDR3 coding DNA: TGCAGCGTTGGACAGGGCACCGACGAGCAGTACTTC.

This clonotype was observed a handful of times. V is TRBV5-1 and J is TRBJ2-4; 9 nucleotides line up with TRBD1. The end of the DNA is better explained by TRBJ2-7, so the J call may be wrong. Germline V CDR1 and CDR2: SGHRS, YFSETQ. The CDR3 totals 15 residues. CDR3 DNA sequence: TGCGCCAGCAGCGGTTCGGGACAGGGTATCTACGAGCAGTACTTC. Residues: CASSGSGQGIYEQYF.

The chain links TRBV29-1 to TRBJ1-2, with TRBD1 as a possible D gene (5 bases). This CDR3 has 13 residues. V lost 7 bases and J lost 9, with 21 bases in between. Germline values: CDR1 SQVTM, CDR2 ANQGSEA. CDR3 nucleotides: TGCAGCGCTGACCTACTACGGGGGGGTAGCTACACCTTC. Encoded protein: CSADLLRGGSYTF.

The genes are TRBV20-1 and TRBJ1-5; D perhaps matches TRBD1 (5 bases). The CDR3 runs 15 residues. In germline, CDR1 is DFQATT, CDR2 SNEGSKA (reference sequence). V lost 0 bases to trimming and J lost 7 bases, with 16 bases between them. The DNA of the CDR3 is TGCAGTGCTAGAGATCAAAGGGCAGGGAAGCAGCCCCAGCATTTT. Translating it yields CSARDQRAGKQPQHF.

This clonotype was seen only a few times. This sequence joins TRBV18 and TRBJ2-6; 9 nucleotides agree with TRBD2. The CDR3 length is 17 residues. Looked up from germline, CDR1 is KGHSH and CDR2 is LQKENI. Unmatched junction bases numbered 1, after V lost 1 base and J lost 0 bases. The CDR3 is CASSPLAGDSGANVLTF. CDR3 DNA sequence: TGTGCCAGCTCACCACTAGCGGGGGACTCTGGGGCCAACGTCCTGACTTTC.

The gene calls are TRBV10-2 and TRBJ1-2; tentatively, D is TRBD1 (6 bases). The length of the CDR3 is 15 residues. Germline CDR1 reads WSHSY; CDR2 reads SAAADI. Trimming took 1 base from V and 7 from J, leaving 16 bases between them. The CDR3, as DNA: TGCGCCAGCAGTGAGTTCGGCTCAGGGGTGGGTGGCTACACCTTC. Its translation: CASSEFGSGVGGYTF.

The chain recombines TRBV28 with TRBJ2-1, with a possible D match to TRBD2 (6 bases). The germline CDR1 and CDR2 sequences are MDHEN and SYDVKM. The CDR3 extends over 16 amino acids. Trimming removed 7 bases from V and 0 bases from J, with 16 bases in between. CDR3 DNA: TGTGCCAGCACGGAAAGCGGACTAAACTCCTACAATGAGCAGTTCTTC. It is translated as CASTESGLNSYNEQFF.

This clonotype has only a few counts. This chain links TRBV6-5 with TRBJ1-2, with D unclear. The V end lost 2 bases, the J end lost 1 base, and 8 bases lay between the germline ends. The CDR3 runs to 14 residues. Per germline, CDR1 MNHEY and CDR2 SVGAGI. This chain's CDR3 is CASSYNSRNYGYTF. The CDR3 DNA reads TGTGCCAGCAGTTACAACAGCCGTAACTATGGCTACACCTTC.

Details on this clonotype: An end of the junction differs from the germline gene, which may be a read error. The CDR3 coding sequence is TGTGCCAGCAGTGACTCGAGACAGGGGGACGGCTACACCTTC. Translated, it gives CASSDSRQGDGYTF. The V and J genes are TRBV6-2 or TRBV6-3 and TRBJ1-2; TRBD1 agrees at 9 bases. This CDR3 spans 14 amino acids. Germline CDR1 and CDR2: MNHEY and SVGEGT.

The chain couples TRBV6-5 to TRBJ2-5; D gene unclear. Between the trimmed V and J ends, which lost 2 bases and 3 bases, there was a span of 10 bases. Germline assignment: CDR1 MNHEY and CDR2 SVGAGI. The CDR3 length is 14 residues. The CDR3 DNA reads TGTGCCAGCAGTTACCGGACCCCAGAAGAGACCCAGTACTTC. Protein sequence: CASSYRTPEETQYF.

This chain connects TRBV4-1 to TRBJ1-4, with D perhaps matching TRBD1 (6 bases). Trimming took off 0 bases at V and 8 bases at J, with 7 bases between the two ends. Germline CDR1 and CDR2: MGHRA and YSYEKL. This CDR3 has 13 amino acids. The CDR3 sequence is CASSQDQGEKLFF. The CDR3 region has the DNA TGCGCCAGCAGCCAAGATCAGGGGGAAAAACTGTTTTTT.

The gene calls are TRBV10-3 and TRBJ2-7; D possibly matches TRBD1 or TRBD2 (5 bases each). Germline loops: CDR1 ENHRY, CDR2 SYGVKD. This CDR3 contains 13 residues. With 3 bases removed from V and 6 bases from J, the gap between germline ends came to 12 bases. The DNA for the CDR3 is TGTGCCATCAGTGACGGGACGGGGCCCGAGCAGTACTTC. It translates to CAISDGTGPEQYF.

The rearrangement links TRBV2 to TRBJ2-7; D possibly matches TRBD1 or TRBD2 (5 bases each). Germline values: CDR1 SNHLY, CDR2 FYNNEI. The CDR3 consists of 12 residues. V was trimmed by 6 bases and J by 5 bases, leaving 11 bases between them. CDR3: CASRWGNHEQYF. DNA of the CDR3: TGTGCCAGCAGATGGGGGAACCACGAGCAGTACTTC.

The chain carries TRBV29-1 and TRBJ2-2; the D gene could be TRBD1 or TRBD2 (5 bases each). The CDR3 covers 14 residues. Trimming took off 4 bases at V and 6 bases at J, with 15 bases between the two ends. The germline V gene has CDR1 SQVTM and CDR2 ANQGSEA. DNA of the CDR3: TGCAGCGTTGCATCCGGGACCCACCCCGGGGAGCTGTTTTTT. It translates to CSVASGTHPGELFF.

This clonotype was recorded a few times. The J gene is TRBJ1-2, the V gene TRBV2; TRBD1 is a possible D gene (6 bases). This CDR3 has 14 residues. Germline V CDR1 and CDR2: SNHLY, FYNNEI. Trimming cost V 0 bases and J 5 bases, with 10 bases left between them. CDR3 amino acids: CASSEAGGEYGYTF. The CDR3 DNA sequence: TGTGCCAGCAGTGAAGCAGGGGGGGAGTATGGCTACACCTTC.

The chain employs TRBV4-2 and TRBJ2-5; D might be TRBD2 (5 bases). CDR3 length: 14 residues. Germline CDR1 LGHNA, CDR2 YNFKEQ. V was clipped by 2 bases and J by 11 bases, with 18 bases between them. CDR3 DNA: TGTGCCAGCAGCCAACCGGGGTTCGCGGGTGAGCAGTACTTC. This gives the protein CASSQPGFAGEQYF.

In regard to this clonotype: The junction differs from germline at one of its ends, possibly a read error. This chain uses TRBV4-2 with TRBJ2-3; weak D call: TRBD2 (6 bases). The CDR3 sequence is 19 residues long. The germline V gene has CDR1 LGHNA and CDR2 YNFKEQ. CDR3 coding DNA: TGTGCCAGCAGACAAGGGCCTGAACCGGGACTGGACCCCACAGATACGCAGTATTTT. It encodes CASRQGPEPGLDPTDTQYF.

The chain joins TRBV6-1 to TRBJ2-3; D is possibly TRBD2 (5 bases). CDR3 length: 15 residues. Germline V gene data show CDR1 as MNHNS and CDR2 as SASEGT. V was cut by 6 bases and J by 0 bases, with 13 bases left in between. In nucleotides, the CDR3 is TGTGCCAGCAGAACCGGGATCCTCAGCACAGATACGCAGTATTTT. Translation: CASRTGILSTDTQYF.

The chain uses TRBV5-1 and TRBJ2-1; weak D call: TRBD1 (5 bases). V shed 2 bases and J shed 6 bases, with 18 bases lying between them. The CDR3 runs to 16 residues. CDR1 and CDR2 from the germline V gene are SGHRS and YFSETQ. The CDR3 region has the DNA TGCGCCAGCAGCTTTACCCAGGGTAGTATCGGCAATGAGCAGTTCTTC. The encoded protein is CASSFTQGSIGNEQFF.

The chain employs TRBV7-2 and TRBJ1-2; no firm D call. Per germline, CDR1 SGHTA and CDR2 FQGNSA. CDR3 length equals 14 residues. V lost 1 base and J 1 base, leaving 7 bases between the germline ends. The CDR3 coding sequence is TGTGCCAGCAGCTTAGAGTACAGTAACTATGGCTACACCTTC. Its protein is CASSLEYSNYGYTF.

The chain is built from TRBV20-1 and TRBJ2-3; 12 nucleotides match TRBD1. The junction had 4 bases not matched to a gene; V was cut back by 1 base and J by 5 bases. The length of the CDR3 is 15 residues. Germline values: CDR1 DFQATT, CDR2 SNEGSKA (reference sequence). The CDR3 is CSARGDRGLGDTQYF. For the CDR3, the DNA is TGCAGTGCTAGAGGGGACAGGGGGCTTGGAGATACGCAGTATTTT.

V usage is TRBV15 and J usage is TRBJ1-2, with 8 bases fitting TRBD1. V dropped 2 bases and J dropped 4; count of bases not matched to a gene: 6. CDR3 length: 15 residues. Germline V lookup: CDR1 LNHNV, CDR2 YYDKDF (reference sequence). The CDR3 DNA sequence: TGTGCCACCAGCAGAACCCGGACAGGGTCCTATGGCTACACCTTC. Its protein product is CATSRTRTGSYGYTF.

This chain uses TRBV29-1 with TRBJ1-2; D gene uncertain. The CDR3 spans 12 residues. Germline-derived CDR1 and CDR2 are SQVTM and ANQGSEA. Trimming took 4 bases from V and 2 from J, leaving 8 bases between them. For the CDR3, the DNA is TGCAGCGTTGGGGGAAACAACTATGGCTACACCTTC. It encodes CSVGGNNYGYTF.

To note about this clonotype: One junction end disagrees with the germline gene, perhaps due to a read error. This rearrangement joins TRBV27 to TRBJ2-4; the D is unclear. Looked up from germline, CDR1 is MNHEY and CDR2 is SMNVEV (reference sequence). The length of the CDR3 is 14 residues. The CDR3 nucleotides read TGTGCCAGCAGGTTATCCGCACAGATAAACATTCAGTACTTC. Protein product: CASRLSAQINIQYF.